What follows are 23 T cell receptor beta chains derived from one specimen sequenced in a study of identical twins. TCRdb re-called the 5' RACE reads with MiXCR, one entry per CDR3 protein. The sample holds nearly 650,000 distinct CDR3 sequences, about 7% seen once. These same records also appear under a second study, on yellow fever vaccine responses in identical twins.

The sequencing input was PBMCs. Receptors originate from a woman between 18 and 30 years old in good health.

This chain joins TRBV12-3 or TRBV12-4 and TRBJ2-2, with 7 bases aligning to TRBD2. The CDR3 sequence is 14 residues long. With 7 bases clipped from V and 4 bases from J, the junction kept 6 bases outside the gene matches. CDR3 residues: CASKISGFTGELFF. The CDR3 coding sequence is TGTGCCAGCAAAATTAGCGGGTTCACCGGGGAGCTGTTTTTT.

This clonotype occurred a few times. V is TRBV6-5 and J is TRBJ2-7; perhaps TRBD2 as D (6 bases). Per the germline V gene, CDR1 is MNHEY and CDR2 is SVGAGI. The CDR3 runs 16 residues. V gave up 0 bases and J gave up 8 bases, with 20 bases separating them. CDR3 sequence (DNA): TGTGCCAGCAGTTACTCCGGGCAAGGCGGGGCTATGAAGCAGTACTTC. Residues: CASSYSGQGGAMKQYF.

In its sample, this clonotype was seen a few times. CDR3 bases: TGTGCCAGCAGCCAATCGACAGGGCTTTCCTACGAGCAGTACTTC. It specifies CASSQSTGLSYEQYF. The chain recombines TRBV16 with TRBJ2-7; 7 positions agree with TRBD1. The CDR3 spans 15 residues. V lost 0 bases, J lost 1 base, and 3 bases stayed unmatched. CDR1 and CDR2 (germline): KGHSY, FQNENV.

In its sample, this clonotype was seen many times. The rearrangement uses TRBV4-2 and TRBJ1-2; tentative D call: TRBD1 (5 bases). Per germline, CDR1 LGHNA and CDR2 YNFKEQ. This CDR3 has 15 residues. V was cut by 0 bases and J by 7 bases, with 15 bases left in between. The CDR3 protein is CASSQEIGGGVGYTF. The CDR3, as DNA: TGTGCCAGCAGCCAAGAAATCGGGGGGGGTGTTGGCTACACCTTC.

The sample holds a few counts of this clonotype. V is TRBV15 and J is TRBJ1-5; D gene uncertain. Germline loops: CDR1 LNHNV, CDR2 YYDKDF (reference sequence). The length of the CDR3 is 15 residues. Trimming cost V 1 base and J 6 bases, with 13 bases left between them. The DNA for the CDR3 is TGTGCCACCAGCAGAGCTCGGGGAGGGCCTCAGCCCCAGCATTTT. This encodes CATSRARGGPQPQHF.

This clonotype was found many times. The J gene is TRBJ2-1, the V gene TRBV11-2; 13 nucleotides match TRBD2. In germline, CDR1 is SGHAT, CDR2 FQNNGV. V was clipped by 6 bases and J by 3 bases; unmatched bases: 8. The CDR3 has 17 amino acids. In DNA, the CDR3 is TGTGCCAGCAGGGTTCTTGGACTAGCGGGAGACTACAATGAGCAGTTCTTC. It is translated as CASRVLGLAGDYNEQFF.

This clonotype was counted ten times or more. The V and J genes are TRBV5-1 and TRBJ1-3, with no clear D. This CDR3 has 16 residues. Looked up from germline, CDR1 is SGHRS and CDR2 is YFSETQ. V lost 4 bases and J lost 2, with 16 bases in between. This CDR3 reads CASSLSLGTTGNTIYF. The CDR3 DNA is TGCGCCAGCAGCCTCAGCCTGGGAACGACTGGAAACACCATATATTTT. The full variable domain, completed using reference TRBV5-1 and TRBJ1-3, is KAGVTQTPRYLIKTRGQQVTLSCSPISGHRSVSWYQQTPGQGLQFLFEYFSETQRNKGNFPGRFSGRQFSNSRSEMNVSTLELGDSALYLCASSLSLGTTGNTIYFGEGSWLTVV.

The CDR3 spells CASSLGTHEAFF. In DNA, the CDR3 is TGTGCCAGCAGCTTGGGGACTCATGAAGCTTTCTTT. The J gene is TRBJ1-1, the V gene TRBV11-3; D is possibly TRBD1 (5 bases). This CDR3 is 12 amino acids long. Trimming stripped 3 bases from V and 7 bases from J, with 9 bases between. Looked up from germline, CDR1 is SGHNT and CDR2 is YENEEA.

This clonotype appeared many times. The chain has TRBV12-3 or TRBV12-4 and TRBJ1-6, with unresolved D. The CDR3 totals 16 residues. Trimming took off 2 bases at V and 2 bases at J, with 10 bases between the two ends. The CDR3 nucleotides read TGTGCCAGCAGTTTATTTGTACAGACCTATAATTCACCCCTCCACTTT. Translated, it gives CASSLFVQTYNSPLHF.

This clonotype was counted only a few times. The CDR3 DNA reads as TGTGCCAGCAGCTCTGGAAGGAGCACTGAAGCTTTCTTT. This codes for CASSSGRSTEAFF. The chain is built from TRBV9 and TRBJ1-1, with D unresolved. Germline lookup yields CDR1 SGDLS and CDR2 YYNGEE. The V and J ends lost 4 bases and 4 bases respectively, with 11 bases between them. CDR3 length equals 13 residues.

The sample holds many counts of this clonotype. This chain joins TRBV29-1 and TRBJ2-1; 7 bases are shared with TRBD2. The CDR3 consists of 17 residues. The germline V gene encodes CDR1 SQVTM and CDR2 ANQGSEA. V trimming: 3 bases; J trimming: 3 bases; junction bases outside the gene matches: 14. The CDR3 coding sequence is TGCAGCGTTGATGCTCGGACTGGCGGGAGACTCTACAATGAGCAGTTCTTC. Amino acid sequence: CSVDARTGGRLYNEQFF.

CDR3 sequence (DNA): TGTGCCAGCGGTTATGGAGGGGGAGGCGATGAGCAGTTCTTC. Translating gives CASGYGGGGDEQFF. This sequence joins TRBV7-9 and TRBJ2-1; D possibly matches TRBD1 or TRBD2 (6 bases each). The CDR3 extends over 14 amino acids. With 8 bases removed from V and 8 bases from J, the gap between germline ends came to 19 bases. Germline CDR1 and CDR2: SEHNR and FQNEAQ (reference sequence).

This clonotype was observed at least ten times. The chain couples TRBV7-9 to TRBJ2-1; 8 nucleotides align to TRBD1. CDR3 length: 16 residues. The germline V gene has CDR1 SEHNR and CDR2 FQNEAQ (reference sequence). J was trimmed by 5 bases and V by 4 bases; bases with no gene match: 10. CDR3 coding DNA: TGTGCCAGCAGCTCTTTGAACCGGGACAGGCACAATGAGCAGTTCTTC. Its protein product is CASSSLNRDRHNEQFF. Supplemented by reference TRBV7-9 and TRBJ2-1, the full variable domain reads DTGVSQNPRHKITKRGQNVTFRCDPISEHNRLYWYRQTLGQGPEFLTYFQNEAQLEKSRLLSDRFSAERPKGSFSTLEIQRTEQGDSAMYLCASSSLNRDRHNEQFFGPGTRLTVL.

A few counts support this clonotype. The rearrangement uses TRBV28 and TRBJ2-5, with D possibly TRBD2 on 6 matching bases. There are 15 residues in the CDR3. Trimming left V 3 bases short and J 5 bases short, with 16 bases between. Germline loops: CDR1 MDHEN, CDR2 SYDVKM. In nucleotides, the CDR3 is TGTGCCAGCAGTTTCCCCCGGCAGGCGGGGGAGACCCAGTACTTC. This sequence encodes CASSFPRQAGETQYF.

This clonotype was recorded a few times. The chain carries TRBV5-1 and TRBJ1-2; D remains ambiguous. V lost 1 base and J lost 3, with 7 bases in between. CDR3 size: 13 residues. Germline CDR1 SGHRS, CDR2 YFSETQ. The DNA of the CDR3 is TGCGCCAGCAGCTTGATCGACGACTATGGCTACACCTTC. It encodes CASSLIDDYGYTF.

This clonotype came up a few times. This chain links TRBV20-1 with TRBJ1-5; 7 bases match TRBD1. This CDR3 has 14 amino acids. Germline V CDR1 and CDR2: DFQATT, SNEGSKA (reference sequence). After removal of 1 base from V and 4 bases from J, the junction contained 4 bases not matched to a gene. The CDR3 sequence is CSARVDRENQPQHF. CDR3 sequence (DNA): TGCAGTGCTAGAGTCGACAGGGAGAATCAGCCCCAGCATTTT.

This clonotype was detected a few times. This chain connects TRBV20-1 to TRBJ1-4; 10 nucleotides agree with TRBD1. V was pared by 4 bases and J by 0 bases, with 5 bases of the junction left unmatched. The CDR3 is made up of 16 amino acids. Germline-derived CDR1 and CDR2 are DFQATT and SNEGSKA (reference sequence). The CDR3: CSAKSTGGPTNEKLFF. The CDR3 nucleotides read TGCAGTGCTAAATCGACAGGGGGCCCAACTAATGAAAAACTGTTTTTT.

As DNA, the CDR3 is TGCAGTGCTAGGGGGACAGGCCTCTCACCCCTCCACTTT. Its translation: CSARGTGLSPLHF. The chain combines TRBV20-1 with TRBJ1-6; 8 positions match TRBD1. CDR1 and CDR2 from the germline V gene are DFQATT and SNEGSKA (reference sequence). The CDR3 is 13 residues long. With V trimmed by 3 bases and J by 10 bases, 5 bases remained unmatched.

Only a few counts were recorded for this clonotype. The chain links TRBV15 to TRBJ1-4, with D possibly TRBD1 on 6 matching bases. The length of the CDR3 is 15 residues. Germline V gene lookup returns CDR1 LNHNV and CDR2 YYDKDF (reference sequence). With 2 bases removed from V and 4 bases from J, the gap between germline ends came to 11 bases. The chain's CDR3 is CATSRITGFNEKLFF. In nucleotides, the CDR3 is TGTGCCACCAGCAGAATAACAGGGTTTAATGAAAAACTGTTTTTT. The full variable domain, in which reference TRBV15 and TRBJ1-4 provide the parts outside the CDR3, is DAMVIQNPRYQVTQFGKPVTLSCSQTLNHNVMYWYQQKSSQAPKLLFHYYDKDFNNEADTPDNFQSRRPNTSFCFLDIRSPGLGDTAMYLCATSRITGFNEKLFFGSGTQLSVL.

The V call is TRBV5-1, the J call TRBJ2-5; D may be TRBD1 or TRBD2 (5 bases each). Germline V gene data show CDR1 as SGHRS and CDR2 as YFSETQ. This CDR3 spans 14 amino acids. Trimming shortened V by 4 bases and J by 5 bases, and 15 bases separated the two germline ends. The CDR3 region has the DNA TGCGCCAGCAGCCAGGACTGGGGCCGGGAGACCCAGTACTTC. Its translation is CASSQDWGRETQYF.

This clonotype was observed many times. This chain joins TRBV12-3 or TRBV12-4 and TRBJ2-3; tentative D call: TRBD1 (5 bases). This CDR3 comprises 14 residues. V lost 4 bases, J lost 1 base, and 9 bases lay in between. In DNA form, the CDR3 reads TGTGCCAGCAGTTCCCCCAGGGGCACAGATACGCAGTATTTT. It is translated as CASSSPRGTDTQYF.

The rearrangement uses TRBV20-1 and TRBJ2-5; 11 positions agree with TRBD2. The V segment lost 0 bases and the J segment 2 bases; nucleotides outside the gene matches: 5. CDR3 length: 16 amino acids. Germline lookup yields CDR1 DFQATT and CDR2 SNEGSKA (reference sequence). In DNA, the CDR3 is TGCAGTGCTAGAGAGCTAGCGGGGGGCCCTCAAGAGACCCAGTACTTC. Its protein product is CSARELAGGPQETQYF.

This clonotype was recorded a few times. This rearrangement joins TRBV24-1 to TRBJ2-3, with 10 bases lining up with TRBD2. The V gene's germline CDR1 is KGHDR and CDR2 SFDVKD. This CDR3 comprises 17 residues. Trimming took 4 bases from V and 6 from J; bases not matched to a gene: 12. The CDR3 protein is CATSEQPSSGRGDTQYF. The CDR3 DNA reads TGTGCCACCAGTGAACAACCCTCTAGCGGGAGAGGGGATACGCAGTATTTT.